The 8 T cell receptor beta chains below all came from one sample that was sequenced in a study of blood T cell repertoires in COVID-19. TCRdb's table, derived via immunoSEQ multiplex PCR, lists solely in-frame clones and lacks some. In the table there are fewer than 200,000 clones, 79% of which are singletons. The sequenced material came from peripheral blood. These receptors all stem from a woman aged 60-75 years with COVID-19, enrolled during active disease.

The genes are TRBV5-8 and TRBJ2-5; 12 nucleotides agree with TRBD2. Germline-derived CDR1 and CDR2 are SGHTS and YDEGEE. Trimming removed 3 bases from V and 9 bases from J; junction bases left unmatched: 9. The CDR3 has 15 residues. CDR3 amino acids: CASSSFGLAGTSQYF. CDR3 coding DNA: TGTGCCAGCAGCTCCTTCGGACTAGCGGGGACATCCCAGTACTTC.

The chain uses TRBV24-1 and TRBJ2-1; the match to TRBD1 covers 7 bases. Germline trimming cut 0 bases from V and 12 bases from J; bases unmatched to any gene: 4. The CDR3 sequence is 13 residues long. Germline values: CDR1 KGHDR, CDR2 SFDVKD. Here the CDR3 DNA reads TGTGCCACCAGTGATTTGCGAGGGGGCGGGCAGTTCTTC. It encodes CATSDLRGGGQFF.

The chain is built from TRBV4-2 and TRBJ1-2; TRBD1 agrees at 7 bases. V shed 0 bases, J shed 4 bases, and the junction held 11 bases outside the gene matches. The CDR3 consists of 17 residues. Germline CDR1 reads LGHNA; CDR2 reads YNFKEQ. CDR3 in amino acids: CASSQDLTGWSGYGYTF. The DNA of the CDR3 is TGTGCCAGCAGCCAAGATCTGACAGGGTGGAGTGGCTATGGCTACACCTTC.

V is TRBV5-1 and J is TRBJ2-6, with a weak D call TRBD1 (6 bases). V shed 0 bases and J shed 0 bases, with 10 bases lying between them. The germline V gene has CDR1 SGHRS and CDR2 YFSETQ. The CDR3 runs 17 residues. CDR3 sequence (DNA): TGCGCCAGCAGCTTGGAGACAGGCTACTCTGGGGCCAACGTCCTGACTTTC. Translated, it gives CASSLETGYSGANVLTF.

The J gene is TRBJ1-2, the V gene TRBV6-6; the D gene is possibly TRBD1 (6 bases). Trimming left V 6 bases short and J 0 bases short, with 17 bases between. Germline V gives CDR1 MNHNY, CDR2 SVGAGI (reference sequence). The CDR3 is 16 amino acids. CDR3 DNA sequence: TGTGCCAGCAGGAGGGAAAGACAGGTCCCTAACTATGGCTACACCTTC. Translation gives CASRRERQVPNYGYTF.

The chain joins TRBV5-1 to TRBJ2-7; 10 bases map to TRBD1. The CDR3 loop spans 15 amino acids. Germline trimming cut 3 bases from V and 6 bases from J; bases unmatched to any gene: 9. The germline V gene encodes CDR1 SGHRS and CDR2 YFSETQ. The CDR3 region is CASSSSGTGAGEQYV. DNA for the CDR3: TGCGCCAGCAGCTCCTCCGGGACAGGGGCCGGCGAGCAGTACGTC.

V gene TRBV4-2 combines with J gene TRBJ1-2; D unresolved. This CDR3 is 15 amino acids long. Deletions cut 4 bases from V and 5 bases from J, with 17 bases between. The germline V gene encodes CDR1 LGHNA and CDR2 YNFKEQ. The CDR3: CASSPGGGSEYGYTF. In nucleotides, the CDR3 is TGTGCCAGCAGCCCGGGTGGCGGGAGTGAGTATGGCTACACCTTC.

This clone was counted many times. The chain uses TRBV30 and TRBJ1-1, with 8 bases aligning to TRBD1. This CDR3 region has 14 residues. V gave up 2 bases and J gave up 4 bases; unmatched junction bases: 6. Per the germline V gene, CDR1 is GTSNPN and CDR2 is SVGIG (reference sequence). CDR3 in DNA: TGTGCCTGGAGTAGGGACAGGCGAGGCACTGAAGCTTTCTTT. Its translation: CAWSRDRRGTEAFF.